The rows below give T cell receptor beta chains drawn from one sample of a study of blood T cell repertoires in COVID-19. Produced via immunoSEQ multiplex PCR; TCRdb's table is partial and in-frame only. The table shows 25,000 to 35,000 clones, with 80% to 90% occurring only once. The specimen sequenced was peripheral blood. Receptors were obtained from an elderly man with acute or convalescent COVID-19. The conserved cysteine and the conserved F or W are not part of the CDR3 here. A D gene is named only where the DNA matches it firmly.

TRBD2,TRBJ2-1,TRBV28,ASSLWGGGPSSYNEQF
NA,TRBJ2-4,TRBV28,ASSFSQAKNIQY
NA,TRBJ1-4,TRBV21-1,ARGTEGKLF
NA,TRBJ2-7,TRBV20-1,SASEQTYEQY
NA,TRBJ1-3,TRBV7-9,ASSPGSLSGNTIY
NA,TRBJ2-5,TRBV11-3,ASSKAGETQY
TRBD1,TRBJ2-3,TRBV5-1,ASSSTGGSSTDTQY
TRBD1,TRBJ1-4,TRBV3-1/TRBV3-2,ASSQGPGQALGEKLF
TRBD1,TRBJ1-2,TRBV19,ASSSRDRGYYGYT
NA,TRBJ2-3,TRBV5-6,ASSPASGGIGDTQY
TRBD1,TRBJ1-1,TRBV5-1,ASSFSDRGRDEAF
NA,TRBJ1-1,TRBV11-2,ASSLGGHGGEAF
TRBD2,TRBJ2-3,TRBV5-4,ASSFGRTSGTDTQY
NA,TRBJ2-2,TRBV3-1/TRBV3-2,ASSRDTNTGELF
NA,TRBJ1-1,TRBV20-1,SARLARGAF